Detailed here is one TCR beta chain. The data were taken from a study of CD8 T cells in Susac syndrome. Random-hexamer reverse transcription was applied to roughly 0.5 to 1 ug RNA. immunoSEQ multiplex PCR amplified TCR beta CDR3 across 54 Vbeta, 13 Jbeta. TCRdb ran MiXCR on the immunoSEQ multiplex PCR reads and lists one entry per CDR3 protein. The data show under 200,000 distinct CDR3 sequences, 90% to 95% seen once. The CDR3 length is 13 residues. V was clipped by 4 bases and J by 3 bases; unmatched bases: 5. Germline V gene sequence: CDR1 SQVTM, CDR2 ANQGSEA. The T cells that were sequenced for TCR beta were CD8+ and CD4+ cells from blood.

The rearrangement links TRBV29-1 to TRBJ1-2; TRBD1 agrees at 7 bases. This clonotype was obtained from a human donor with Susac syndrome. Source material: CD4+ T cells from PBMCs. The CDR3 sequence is CSVVRDRDYGYTF. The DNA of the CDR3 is TGCAGCGTTGTACGAGACAGGGACTATGGCTACACCTTC.